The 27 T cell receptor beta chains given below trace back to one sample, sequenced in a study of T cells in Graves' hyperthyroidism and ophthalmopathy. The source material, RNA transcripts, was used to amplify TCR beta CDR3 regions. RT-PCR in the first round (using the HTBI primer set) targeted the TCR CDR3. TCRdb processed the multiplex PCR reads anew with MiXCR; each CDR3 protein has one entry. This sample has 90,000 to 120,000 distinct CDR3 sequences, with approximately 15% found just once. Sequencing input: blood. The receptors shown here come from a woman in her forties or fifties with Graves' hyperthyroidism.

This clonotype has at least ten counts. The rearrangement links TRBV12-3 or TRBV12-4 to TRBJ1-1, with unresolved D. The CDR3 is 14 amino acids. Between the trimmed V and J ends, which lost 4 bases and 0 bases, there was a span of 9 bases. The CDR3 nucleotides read TGTGCCAGCAGTTCGGACGGAATGAACACTGAAGCTTTCTTT. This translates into CASSSDGMNTEAFF.

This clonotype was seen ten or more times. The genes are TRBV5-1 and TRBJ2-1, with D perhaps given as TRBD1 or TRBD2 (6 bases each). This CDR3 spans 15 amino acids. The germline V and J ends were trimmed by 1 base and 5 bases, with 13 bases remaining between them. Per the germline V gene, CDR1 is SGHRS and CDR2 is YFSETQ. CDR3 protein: CASSLRGEWHNEQFF. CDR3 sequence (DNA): TGCGCCAGCAGCTTGAGGGGGGAATGGCACAATGAGCAGTTCTTC.

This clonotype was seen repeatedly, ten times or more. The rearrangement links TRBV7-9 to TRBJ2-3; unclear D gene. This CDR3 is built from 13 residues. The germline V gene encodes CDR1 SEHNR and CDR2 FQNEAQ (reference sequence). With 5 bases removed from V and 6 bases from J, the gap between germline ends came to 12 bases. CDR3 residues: CASSLYLEDTQYF. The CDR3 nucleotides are TGTGCCAGCAGCCTGTACTTGGAGGATACGCAGTATTTT.

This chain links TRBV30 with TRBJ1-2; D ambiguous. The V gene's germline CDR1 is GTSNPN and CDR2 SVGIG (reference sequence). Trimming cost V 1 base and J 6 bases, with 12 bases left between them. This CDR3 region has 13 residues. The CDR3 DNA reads TGTGCCTGGAGTGAAGGGTCTGGGGATGGCTACACCTTC. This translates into CAWSEGSGDGYTF.

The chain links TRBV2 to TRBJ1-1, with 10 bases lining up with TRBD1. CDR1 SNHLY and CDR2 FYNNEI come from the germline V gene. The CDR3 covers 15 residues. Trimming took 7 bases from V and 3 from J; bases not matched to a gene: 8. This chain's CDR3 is CASTRQGAMDTEAFF. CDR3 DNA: TGTGCCAGCACTAGACAGGGGGCGATGGACACTGAAGCTTTCTTT.

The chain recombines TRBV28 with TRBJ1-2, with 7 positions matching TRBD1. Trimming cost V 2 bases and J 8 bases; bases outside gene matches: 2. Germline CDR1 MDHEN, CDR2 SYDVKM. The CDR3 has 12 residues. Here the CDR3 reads CASSLGDSGYTF. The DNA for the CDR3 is TGTGCCAGCAGTTTAGGGGACAGCGGCTACACCTTC.

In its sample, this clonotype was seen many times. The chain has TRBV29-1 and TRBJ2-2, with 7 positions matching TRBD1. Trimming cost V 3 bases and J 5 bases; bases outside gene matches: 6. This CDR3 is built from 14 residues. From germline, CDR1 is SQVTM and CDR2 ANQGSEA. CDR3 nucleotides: TGCAGCGTTGAGGGACAGCTAAGGACCGGGGAGCTGTTTTTT. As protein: CSVEGQLRTGELFF.

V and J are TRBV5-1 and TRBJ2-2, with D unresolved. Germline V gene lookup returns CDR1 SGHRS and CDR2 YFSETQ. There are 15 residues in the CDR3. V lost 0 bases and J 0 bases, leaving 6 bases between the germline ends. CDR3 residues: CASSLDRSNTGELFF. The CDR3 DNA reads TGCGCCAGCAGCTTGGACAGATCGAACACCGGGGAGCTGTTTTTT.

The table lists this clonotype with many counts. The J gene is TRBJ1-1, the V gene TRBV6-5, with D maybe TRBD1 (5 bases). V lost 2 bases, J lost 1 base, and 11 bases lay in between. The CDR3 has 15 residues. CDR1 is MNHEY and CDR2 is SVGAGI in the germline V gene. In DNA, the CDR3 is TGTGCCAGCAGTTACGGGGGACTTTGGAACACTGAAGCTTTCTTT. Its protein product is CASSYGGLWNTEAFF.

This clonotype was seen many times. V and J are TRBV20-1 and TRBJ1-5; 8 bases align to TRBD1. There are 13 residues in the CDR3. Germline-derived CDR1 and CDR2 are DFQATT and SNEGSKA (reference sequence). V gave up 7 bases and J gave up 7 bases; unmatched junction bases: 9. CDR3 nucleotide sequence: TGCAGTGTTATAGGACAGGGACAGCAGCCCCAGCATTTT. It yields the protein CSVIGQGQQPQHF.

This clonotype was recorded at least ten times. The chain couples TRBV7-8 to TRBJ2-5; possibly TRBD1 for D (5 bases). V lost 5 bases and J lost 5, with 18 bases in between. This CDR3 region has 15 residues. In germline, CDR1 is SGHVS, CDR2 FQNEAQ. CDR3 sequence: CASSPEGRPGETQYF. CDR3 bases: TGTGCCAGCAGCCCGGAAGGGCGCCCAGGGGAGACCCAGTACTTC.

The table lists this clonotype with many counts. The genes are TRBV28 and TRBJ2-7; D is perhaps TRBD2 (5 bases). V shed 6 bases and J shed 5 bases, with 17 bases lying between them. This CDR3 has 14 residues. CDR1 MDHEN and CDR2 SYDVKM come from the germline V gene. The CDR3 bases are TGTGCCAGCAGCTCAAGCCCCGGGGTCCACGAGCAGTACGTC. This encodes CASSSSPGVHEQYV.

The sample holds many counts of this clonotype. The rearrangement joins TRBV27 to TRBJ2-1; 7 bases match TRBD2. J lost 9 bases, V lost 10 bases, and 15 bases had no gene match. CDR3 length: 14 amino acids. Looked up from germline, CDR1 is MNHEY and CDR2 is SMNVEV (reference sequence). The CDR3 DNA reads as TGTGCCACCAAGAAAGGGCGGGAGACGGTTGAGCAGTTCTTC. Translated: CATKKGRETVEQFF.

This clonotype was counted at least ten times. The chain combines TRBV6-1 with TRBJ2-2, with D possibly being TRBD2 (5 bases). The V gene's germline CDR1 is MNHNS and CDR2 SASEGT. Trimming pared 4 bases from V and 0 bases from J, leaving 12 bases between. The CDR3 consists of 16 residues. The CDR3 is CASSVVEVSNTGELFF. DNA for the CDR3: TGTGCCAGCAGTGTCGTGGAGGTCTCGAACACCGGGGAGCTGTTTTTT.

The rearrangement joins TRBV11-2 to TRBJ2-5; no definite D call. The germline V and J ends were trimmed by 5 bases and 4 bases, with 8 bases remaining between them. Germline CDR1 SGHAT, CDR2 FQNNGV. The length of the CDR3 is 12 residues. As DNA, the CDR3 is TGTGCCAGCAGCCCCACCCGAGAGACCCAGTACTTC. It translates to CASSPTRETQYF.

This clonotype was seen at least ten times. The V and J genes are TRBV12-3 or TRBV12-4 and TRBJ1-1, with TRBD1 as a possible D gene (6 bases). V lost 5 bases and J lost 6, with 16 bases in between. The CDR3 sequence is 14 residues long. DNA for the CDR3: TGTGCCAGCAGTGGGGGGGCCCAGGGCGCTGAAGCTTTCTTT. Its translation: CASSGGAQGAEAFF.

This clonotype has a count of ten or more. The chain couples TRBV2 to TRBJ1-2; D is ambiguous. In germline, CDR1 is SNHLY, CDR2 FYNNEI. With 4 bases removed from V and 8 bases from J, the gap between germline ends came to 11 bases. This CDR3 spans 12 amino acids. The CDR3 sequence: CASSVESGGYTF. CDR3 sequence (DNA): TGTGCCAGCAGTGTGGAGAGCGGCGGCTACACCTTC.

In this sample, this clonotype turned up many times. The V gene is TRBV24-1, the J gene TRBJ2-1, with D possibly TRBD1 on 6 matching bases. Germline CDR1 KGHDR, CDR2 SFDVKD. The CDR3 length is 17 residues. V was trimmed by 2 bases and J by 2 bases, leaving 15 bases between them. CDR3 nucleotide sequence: TGTGCCACCAGTGATTCCCCTACAGGGAAGCCCTACAATGAGCAGTTCTTC. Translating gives CATSDSPTGKPYNEQFF.

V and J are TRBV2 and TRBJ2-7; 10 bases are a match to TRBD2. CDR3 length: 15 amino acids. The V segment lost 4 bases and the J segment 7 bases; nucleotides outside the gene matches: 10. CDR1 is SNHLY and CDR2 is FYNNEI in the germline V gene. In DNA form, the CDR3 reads TGTGCCAGCAGTGGTCCGGGACTAGCGAGCTATGAGCAGTACTTC. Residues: CASSGPGLASYEQYF.

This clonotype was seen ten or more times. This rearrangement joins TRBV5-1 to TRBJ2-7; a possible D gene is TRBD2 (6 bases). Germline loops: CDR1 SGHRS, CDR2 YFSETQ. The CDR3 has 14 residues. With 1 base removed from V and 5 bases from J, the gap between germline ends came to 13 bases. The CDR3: CASSLFRSGDEQYF. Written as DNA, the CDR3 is TGCGCCAGCAGCTTGTTTCGTTCGGGAGACGAGCAGTACTTC.

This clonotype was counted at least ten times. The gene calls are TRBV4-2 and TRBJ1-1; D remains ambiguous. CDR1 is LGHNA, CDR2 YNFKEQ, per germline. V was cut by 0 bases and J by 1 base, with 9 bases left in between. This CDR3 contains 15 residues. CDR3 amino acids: CASSQEVSQNTEAFF. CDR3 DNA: TGTGCCAGCAGCCAAGAGGTGAGCCAGAACACTGAAGCTTTCTTT.

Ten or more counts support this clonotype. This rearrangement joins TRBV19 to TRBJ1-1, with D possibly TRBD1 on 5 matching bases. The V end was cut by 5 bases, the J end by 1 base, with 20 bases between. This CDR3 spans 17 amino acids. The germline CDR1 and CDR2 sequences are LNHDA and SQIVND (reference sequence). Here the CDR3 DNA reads TGTGCCAGTAGTTCCCCAGGCGACAGAGCTAAGAACACTGAAGCTTTCTTT. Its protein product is CASSSPGDRAKNTEAFF.

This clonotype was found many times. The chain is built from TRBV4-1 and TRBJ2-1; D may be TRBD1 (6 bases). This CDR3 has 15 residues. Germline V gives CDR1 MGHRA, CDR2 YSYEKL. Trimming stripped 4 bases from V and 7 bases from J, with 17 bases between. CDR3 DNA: TGCGCCAGCAGCCTCCAGCAGGGGATCGGGAATGAGCAGTTCTTC. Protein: CASSLQQGIGNEQFF.

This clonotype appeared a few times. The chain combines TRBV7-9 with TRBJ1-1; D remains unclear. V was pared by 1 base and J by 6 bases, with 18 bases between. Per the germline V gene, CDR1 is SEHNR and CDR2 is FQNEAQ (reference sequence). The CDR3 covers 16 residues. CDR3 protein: CASSLGGPTPGPEAFF. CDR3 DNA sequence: TGTGCCAGCAGCTTAGGAGGACCCACACCGGGCCCTGAAGCTTTCTTT.

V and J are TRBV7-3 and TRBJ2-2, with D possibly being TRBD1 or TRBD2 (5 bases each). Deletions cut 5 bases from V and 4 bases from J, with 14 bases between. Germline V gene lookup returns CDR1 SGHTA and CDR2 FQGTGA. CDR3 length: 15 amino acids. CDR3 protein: CASSPVGESTGELFF. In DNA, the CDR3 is TGTGCCAGCAGCCCGGTGGGGGAATCCACCGGGGAGCTGTTTTTT.

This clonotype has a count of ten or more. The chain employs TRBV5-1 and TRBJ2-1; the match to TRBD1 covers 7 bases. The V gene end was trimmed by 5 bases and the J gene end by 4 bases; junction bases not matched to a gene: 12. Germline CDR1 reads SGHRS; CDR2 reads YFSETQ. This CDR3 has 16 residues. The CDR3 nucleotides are TGCGCCAGCAGATGGACCGGGACAGAAAATTACAATGAGCAGTTCTTC. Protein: CASRWTGTENYNEQFF.

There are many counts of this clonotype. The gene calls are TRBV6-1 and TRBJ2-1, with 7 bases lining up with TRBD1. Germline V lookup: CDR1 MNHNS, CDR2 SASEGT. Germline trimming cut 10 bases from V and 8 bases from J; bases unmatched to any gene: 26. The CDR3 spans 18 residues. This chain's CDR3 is CATSPGNRGEGVGDEQFF. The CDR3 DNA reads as TGTGCCACTTCACCTGGGAACAGGGGTGAAGGGGTCGGCGATGAGCAGTTCTTC.